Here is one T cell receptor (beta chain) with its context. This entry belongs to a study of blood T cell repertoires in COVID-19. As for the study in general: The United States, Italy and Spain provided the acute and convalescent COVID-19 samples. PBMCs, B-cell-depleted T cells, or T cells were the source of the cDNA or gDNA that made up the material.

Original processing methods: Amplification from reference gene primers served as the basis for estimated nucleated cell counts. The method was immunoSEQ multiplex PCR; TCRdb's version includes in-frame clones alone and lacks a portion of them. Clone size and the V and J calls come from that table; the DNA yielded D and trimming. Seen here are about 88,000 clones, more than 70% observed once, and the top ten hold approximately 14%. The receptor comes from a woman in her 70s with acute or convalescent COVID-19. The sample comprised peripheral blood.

The CDR3 nucleotides read TGCGCCAGCAGCCTTGGACAGGGGCCGTTCGAAGCTTTCTTT. Translating gives CASSLGQGPFEAFF. V and J are TRBV5-1 and TRBJ1-1, with 9 bases aligning to TRBD1. The germline gives CDR1 SGHRS, CDR2 YFSETQ. The J segment lost 8 bases and the V segment lost 4 bases, leaving 9 bases of the junction unmatched. The length of the CDR3 is 14 residues.